This T cell receptor beta chain stems from a study of blood T cell repertoires in COVID-19. At the level of the study: The United States, Italy and Spain provided the acute and convalescent COVID-19 samples.

Assay used: immunoSEQ multiplex PCR; TCRdb lists only in-frame clones, some missing. This sample has 200,000 to 250,000 clones, with almost 85% found just once. The Seattle site enrolled patients during active infection and followed them longitudinally. Germline CDR1 and CDR2: SGHNT and YENEEA. V gave up 1 base and J gave up 8 bases, with 8 bases separating them. The CDR3 totals 12 residues. Sequencing input: peripheral blood. The V call is TRBV11-3, the J call TRBJ1-2; possibly TRBD1 for D (6 bases). The sequence derives from a woman in her seventies with COVID-19, enrolled during active disease. CDR3 DNA sequence: TGTGCCAGCAGCTTAGGGGGGCGCGGCTACACCTTC. It translates to CASSLGGRGYTF.